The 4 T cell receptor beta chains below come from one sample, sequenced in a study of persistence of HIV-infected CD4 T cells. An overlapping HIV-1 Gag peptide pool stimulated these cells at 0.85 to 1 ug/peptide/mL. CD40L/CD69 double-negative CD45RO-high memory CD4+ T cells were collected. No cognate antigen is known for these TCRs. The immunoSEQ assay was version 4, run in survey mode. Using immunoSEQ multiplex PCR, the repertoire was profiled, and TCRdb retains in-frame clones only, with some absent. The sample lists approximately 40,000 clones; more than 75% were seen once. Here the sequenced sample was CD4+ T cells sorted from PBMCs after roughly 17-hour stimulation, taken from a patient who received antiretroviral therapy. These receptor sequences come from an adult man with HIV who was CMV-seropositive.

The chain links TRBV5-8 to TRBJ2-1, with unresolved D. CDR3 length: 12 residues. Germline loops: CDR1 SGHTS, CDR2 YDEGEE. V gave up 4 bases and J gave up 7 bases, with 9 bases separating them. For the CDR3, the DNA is TGTGCCAGCAGCCTTGACGATAATGAGCAGTTCTTC. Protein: CASSLDDNEQFF.

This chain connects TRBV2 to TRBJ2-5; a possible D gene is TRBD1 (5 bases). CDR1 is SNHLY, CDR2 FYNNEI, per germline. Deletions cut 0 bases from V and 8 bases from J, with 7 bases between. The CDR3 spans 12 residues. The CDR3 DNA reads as TGTGCCAGCAGTGAAGCGCAGGGTACCCAGTACTTC. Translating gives CASSEAQGTQYF.

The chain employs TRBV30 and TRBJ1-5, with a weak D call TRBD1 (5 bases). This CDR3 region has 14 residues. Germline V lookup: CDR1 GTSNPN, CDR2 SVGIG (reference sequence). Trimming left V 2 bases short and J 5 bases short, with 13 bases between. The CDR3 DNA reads TGTGCCTGGAGTAACCGGGGGTCGGATCAGCCCCAGCATTTT. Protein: CAWSNRGSDQPQHF.

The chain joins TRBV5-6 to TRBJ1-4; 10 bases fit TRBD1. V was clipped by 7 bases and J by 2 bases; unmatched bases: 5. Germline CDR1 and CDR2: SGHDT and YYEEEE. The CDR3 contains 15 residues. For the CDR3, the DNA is TGTGCCAGCGGGACAGGGGATGGCACTAATGAAAAACTGTTTTTT. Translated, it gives CASGTGDGTNEKLFF. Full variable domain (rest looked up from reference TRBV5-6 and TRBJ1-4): DAGVTQSPTHLIKTRGQQVTLRCSPKSGHDTVSWYQQALGQGPQFIFQYYEEEERQRGNFPDRFSGHQFPNYSSELNVNALLLGDSALYLCASGTGDGTNEKLFFGSGTQLSVL.